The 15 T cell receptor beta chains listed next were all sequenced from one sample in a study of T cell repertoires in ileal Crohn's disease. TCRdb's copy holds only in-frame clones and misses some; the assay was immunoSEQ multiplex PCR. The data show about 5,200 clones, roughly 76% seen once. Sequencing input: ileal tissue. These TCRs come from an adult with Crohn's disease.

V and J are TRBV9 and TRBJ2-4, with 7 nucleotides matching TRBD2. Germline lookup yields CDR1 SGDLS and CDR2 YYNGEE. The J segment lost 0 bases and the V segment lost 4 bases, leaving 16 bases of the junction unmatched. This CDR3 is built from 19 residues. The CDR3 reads CASSSNPGKGLIAKNIQYF. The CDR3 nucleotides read TGTGCCAGCAGCTCAAACCCGGGGAAGGGACTAATAGCCAAAAACATTCAGTACTTC.

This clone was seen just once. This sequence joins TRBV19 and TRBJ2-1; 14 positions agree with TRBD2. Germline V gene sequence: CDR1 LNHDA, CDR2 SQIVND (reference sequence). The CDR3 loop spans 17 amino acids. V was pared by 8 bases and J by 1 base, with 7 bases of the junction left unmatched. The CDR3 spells CASYGTSGSSSYNEQFF. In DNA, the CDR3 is TGTGCCAGTTATGGGACTAGCGGGAGTTCATCCTACAATGAGCAGTTCTTC.

The CDR3 sequence is CASSPAGQSYEQYF. CDR3 DNA sequence: TGTGCCAGCAGCCCCGCCGGACAGAGTTACGAGCAGTACTTC. J is TRBJ2-7 and V is TRBV11-2; possible D gene TRBD1, 6 bases. Between the trimmed V and J ends, which lost 5 bases and 4 bases, there was a span of 15 bases. The CDR3 has 14 residues. The germline gives CDR1 SGHAT, CDR2 FQNNGV.

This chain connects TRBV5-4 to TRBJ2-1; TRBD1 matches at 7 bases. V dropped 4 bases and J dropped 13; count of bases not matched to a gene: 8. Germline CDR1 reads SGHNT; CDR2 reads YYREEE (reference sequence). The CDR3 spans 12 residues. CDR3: CASSLVTGHQFF. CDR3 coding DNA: TGTGCCAGCAGCCTGGTGACAGGGCACCAGTTCTTC.

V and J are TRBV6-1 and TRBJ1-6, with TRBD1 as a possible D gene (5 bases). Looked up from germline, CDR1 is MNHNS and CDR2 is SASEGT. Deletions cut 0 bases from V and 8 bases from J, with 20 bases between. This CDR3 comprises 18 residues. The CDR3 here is CASSEATAPGWGDSPLHF. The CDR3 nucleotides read TGTGCCAGCAGTGAAGCTACAGCTCCTGGTTGGGGGGATTCACCCCTCCACTTT.

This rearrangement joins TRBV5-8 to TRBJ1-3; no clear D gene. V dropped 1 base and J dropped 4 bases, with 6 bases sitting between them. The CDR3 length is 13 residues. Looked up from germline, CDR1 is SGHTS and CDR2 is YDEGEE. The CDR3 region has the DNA TGTGCCAGCAGCTTGAGAGCCGGAAACACCATATATTTT. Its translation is CASSLRAGNTIYF.

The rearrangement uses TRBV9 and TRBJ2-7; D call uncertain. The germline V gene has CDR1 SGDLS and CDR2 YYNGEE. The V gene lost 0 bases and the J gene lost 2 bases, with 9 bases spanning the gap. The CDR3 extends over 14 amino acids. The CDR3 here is CASSVGPTTYEQYF. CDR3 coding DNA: TGTGCCAGCAGCGTAGGTCCTACTACCTACGAGCAGTACTTC.

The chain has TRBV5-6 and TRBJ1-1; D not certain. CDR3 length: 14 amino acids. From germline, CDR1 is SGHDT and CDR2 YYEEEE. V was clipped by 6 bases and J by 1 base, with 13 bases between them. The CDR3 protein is CASTKASPNTEAFF. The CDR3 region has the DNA TGTGCCAGCACCAAAGCGTCCCCGAACACTGAAGCTTTCTTT.

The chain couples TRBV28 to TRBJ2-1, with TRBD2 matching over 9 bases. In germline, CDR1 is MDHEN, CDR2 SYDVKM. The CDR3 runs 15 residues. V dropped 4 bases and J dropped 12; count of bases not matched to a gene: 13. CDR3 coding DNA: TGTGCCAGCAGTTCCTCCGGGACTAGCCTAGAACGGCAGTTCTTC. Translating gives CASSSSGTSLERQFF.

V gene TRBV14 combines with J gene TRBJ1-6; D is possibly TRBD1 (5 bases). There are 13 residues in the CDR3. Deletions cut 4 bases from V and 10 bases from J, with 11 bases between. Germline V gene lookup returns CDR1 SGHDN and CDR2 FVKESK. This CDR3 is CASSLRARSPLHF. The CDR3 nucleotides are TGTGCCAGCAGCCTCAGGGCTAGGTCACCCCTCCACTTT.

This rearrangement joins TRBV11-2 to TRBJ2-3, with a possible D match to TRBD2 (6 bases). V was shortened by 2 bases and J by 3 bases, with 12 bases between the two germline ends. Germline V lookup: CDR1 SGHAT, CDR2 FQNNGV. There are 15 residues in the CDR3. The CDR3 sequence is CASSLNRGLTDTQYF. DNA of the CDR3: TGTGCCAGCAGCTTAAACCGTGGACTAACAGATACGCAGTATTTT.

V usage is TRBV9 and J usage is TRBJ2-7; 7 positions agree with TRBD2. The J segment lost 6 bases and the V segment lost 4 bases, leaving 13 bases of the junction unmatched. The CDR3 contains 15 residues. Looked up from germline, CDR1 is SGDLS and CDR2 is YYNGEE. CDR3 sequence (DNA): TGTGCCAGCAGCATGACACCGGGAGGTTCTACCGAGCAGTACTTC. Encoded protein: CASSMTPGGSTEQYF.

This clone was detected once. CDR3: CATRGGHSNEAFF. The DNA of the CDR3 is TGCGCCACCAGAGGGGGACATTCTAATGAAGCTTTCTTT. The chain has TRBV5-1 and TRBJ1-1; D might be TRBD1 (6 bases). CDR3 size: 13 residues. V was clipped by 9 bases and J by 7 bases, with 19 bases between them. Germline loops: CDR1 SGHRS, CDR2 YFSETQ. Full variable domain (remainder filled in from reference TRBV5-1 and TRBJ1-1): KAGVTQTPRYLIKTRGQQVTLSCSPISGHRSVSWYQQTPGQGLQFLFEYFSETQRNKGNFPGRFSGRQFSNSRSEMNVSTLELGDSALYLCATRGGHSNEAFFGQGTRLTVV.

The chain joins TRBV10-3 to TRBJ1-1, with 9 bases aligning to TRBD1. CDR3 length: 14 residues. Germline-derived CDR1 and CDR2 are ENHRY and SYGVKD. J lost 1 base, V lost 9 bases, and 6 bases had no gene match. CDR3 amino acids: CAISDRGTNTEAFF. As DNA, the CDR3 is TGTGCCATATCGGACAGGGGTACGAACACTGAAGCTTTCTTT.

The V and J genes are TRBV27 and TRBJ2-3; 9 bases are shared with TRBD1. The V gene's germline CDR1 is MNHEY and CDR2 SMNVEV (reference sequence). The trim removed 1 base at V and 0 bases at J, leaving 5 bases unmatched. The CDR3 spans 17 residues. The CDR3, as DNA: TGTGCCAGCAGTTTATATGGACAGGGGCCGAGCACAGATACGCAGTATTTT. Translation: CASSLYGQGPSTDTQYF.